This passage covers 29 T cell receptor beta chains from one sample sequenced in a study of preoperative IRX-2 immunotherapy in early breast cancer. The treatment here: preoperative locoregional IRX-2 cytokine immunotherapy. Assay used: immunoSEQ multiplex PCR; TCRdb lists only in-frame clones, some missing. The sample consists of approximately 26,000 clones, about 83% of them appearing once. The input for sequencing was lymph node tissue, taken before IRX-2 immunotherapy. These receptors were taken from a human donor with breast cancer.

This clone was counted a few times. The chain joins TRBV18 to TRBJ1-1; D possibly corresponds to TRBD1 (5 bases). The CDR3 is 15 amino acids. Germline assignment: CDR1 KGHSH and CDR2 LQKENI. Trimming took off 0 bases at V and 6 bases at J, with 14 bases between the two ends. CDR3 in amino acids: CASSPPEQVKAEAFF. The CDR3 DNA sequence: TGTGCCAGCTCACCACCGGAACAGGTTAAAGCTGAAGCTTTCTTT.

Only a few counts were recorded for this clone. The gene calls are TRBV4-1 and TRBJ1-5, with no clear D. The CDR3 is made up of 15 amino acids. Between the trimmed V and J ends, which lost 1 base and 2 bases, there was a span of 9 bases. The germline CDR1 and CDR2 sequences are MGHRA and YSYEKL. This chain's CDR3 is CASSQVTVGNQPQHF. The CDR3 DNA sequence: TGCGCCAGCAGCCAAGTAACGGTTGGCAATCAGCCCCAGCATTTT.

There are a few counts of this clone. V gene TRBV30 combines with J gene TRBJ1-6, with 10 bases lining up with TRBD1. The CDR3 sequence is 15 residues long. Losses at the gene ends were 4 bases for V and 8 bases for J; bases not matched to a gene: 8. Germline CDR1 is GTSNPN and CDR2 is SVGIG (reference sequence). CDR3 nucleotides: TGTGCCTGGATACGAAGGGGACAGGGGCATTCACCCCTCCACTTT. Its translation is CAWIRRGQGHSPLHF.

This chain uses TRBV5-1 with TRBJ1-3; a possible D gene is TRBD1 (5 bases). Germline V gives CDR1 SGHRS, CDR2 YFSETQ. The CDR3 loop spans 14 amino acids. Trimming shortened V by 3 bases and J by 7 bases, and 14 bases separated the two germline ends. CDR3 sequence: CASSSGASRNTIYF. The CDR3 DNA is TGCGCCAGCAGCTCCGGGGCTTCTCGGAACACCATATATTTT.

CDR3 protein: CASTEGTGSGTYGYTF. The DNA of the CDR3 is TGCGCCAGCACAGAGGGAACAGGGAGTGGTACCTATGGCTACACCTTC. This chain uses TRBV5-1 with TRBJ1-2; D perhaps matches TRBD1 (6 bases). The V gene's germline CDR1 is SGHRS and CDR2 YFSETQ. The CDR3 sequence is 16 residues long. Trimming stripped 6 bases from V and 4 bases from J, with 22 bases between.

This rearrangement joins TRBV9 to TRBJ2-3; D may correspond to TRBD1 or TRBD2 (5 bases each). V was trimmed by 5 bases and J by 2 bases, leaving 15 bases between them. CDR1 and CDR2 from the germline V gene are SGDLS and YYNGEE. The CDR3 is 15 amino acids. The CDR3: CASSELWGYTDTQYF. The CDR3 DNA reads TGTGCCAGCAGTGAACTGTGGGGGTACACAGATACGCAGTATTTT.

The gene calls are TRBV6-8 and TRBJ1-6; the match to TRBD1 covers 7 bases. CDR1 MNHGY and CDR2 SAAAGT come from the germline V gene. This CDR3 is 15 amino acids long. J gave up 14 bases and V 3 bases, and 13 bases lay outside the gene matches. CDR3 nucleotides: TGTGCCAGCAGTTATGGGTACAGGGGAGGTGAATCCCTCCACTTT. This encodes CASSYGYRGGESLHF.

This sequence joins TRBV6-8 and TRBJ2-2, with D tentatively TRBD2 (5 bases). From germline, CDR1 is MNHGY and CDR2 SAAAGT. Trimming pared 2 bases from V and 3 bases from J, leaving 16 bases between. The CDR3 is 17 amino acids. CDR3: CASSYPTKGRDTGELFF. The CDR3, as DNA: TGTGCCAGCAGTTACCCGACTAAGGGCCGTGACACCGGGGAGCTGTTTTTT.

The gene calls are TRBV12-5 and TRBJ2-7, with D maybe TRBD2 (6 bases). This CDR3 is 16 amino acids long. Trimming shortened V by 6 bases and J by 4 bases, and 22 bases separated the two germline ends. Germline loops: CDR1 LGHNT, CDR2 FRNRAP. As DNA, the CDR3 is TGTGCTAGTGGATGGACACATTCTCTGGCGGGATACGAGCAGTACTTC. This encodes CASGWTHSLAGYEQYF. The full variable domain, in which reference TRBV12-5 and TRBJ2-7 provide the parts outside the CDR3, is DARVTQTPRHKVTEMGQEVTMRCQPILGHNTVFWYRQTMMQGLELLAYFRNRAPLDDSGMPKDRFSAEMPDATLATLKIQPSEPRDSAVYFCASGWTHSLAGYEQYFGPGTRLTVT.

This clone was counted a single time. This chain connects TRBV6-8 to TRBJ2-2; no reliable D call. The V gene's germline CDR1 is MNHGY and CDR2 SAAAGT. The CDR3 length is 14 residues. V shed 5 bases and J shed 5 bases, with 12 bases lying between them. The CDR3 DNA reads as TGTGCCAGCAGTCTTAACACCGTAACCGGGGAGCTGTTTTTT. Translated: CASSLNTVTGELFF.

The rearrangement joins TRBV18 to TRBJ1-3; D is uncertain. Germline loops: CDR1 KGHSH, CDR2 LQKENI. Trimming removed 2 bases from V and 0 bases from J, with 8 bases in between. The CDR3 totals 15 residues. For the CDR3, the DNA is TGTGCCAGCTCACCAGAATGGGGCTCTGGAAACACCATATATTTT. Translating gives CASSPEWGSGNTIYF.

The V and J genes are TRBV29-1 and TRBJ2-1; possibly TRBD2 for D (5 bases). The CDR3 extends over 13 amino acids. Trimming removed 4 bases at V and 6 bases at J, with 13 bases between. In germline, CDR1 is SQVTM, CDR2 ANQGSEA. This CDR3 reads CSVGLAASNEQFF. The CDR3 DNA follows: TGCAGCGTTGGTCTAGCTGCCTCCAATGAGCAGTTCTTC.

This chain uses TRBV7-1 with TRBJ1-1; unclear D gene. TRBV7-1 is reported as an ORF; its role is uncertain. CDR3 size: 15 residues. V was shortened by 7 bases and J by 1 base, with 16 bases between the two germline ends. The CDR3 is CASNLPLGENTEAFF. CDR3 sequence (DNA): TGTGCCAGCAACCTACCCCTAGGTGAGAACACTGAAGCTTTCTTT.

J is TRBJ2-7 and V is TRBV1; the tabulated D call, TRBD2, remains unverified against the DNA. TRBV1 has pseudogene status. The CDR3 consists of 15 residues. CDR3 protein: CASSQGPGLVGEQYF. The CDR3 DNA is TGCGCCAGCAGCCAAGGACCGGGACTAGTGGGCGAGCAGTACTTC.

V gene TRBV5-1 combines with J gene TRBJ2-1, with 10 bases identical to TRBD2. Trimming removed 4 bases from V and 3 bases from J; junction bases left unmatched: 13. CDR1 is SGHRS and CDR2 is YFSETQ in the germline V gene. The CDR3 spans 18 residues. DNA for the CDR3: TGCGCCAGCAGCCCTGGAGCTAGCGGGGGCCCTGACTACAATGAGCAGTTCTTC. It translates to CASSPGASGGPDYNEQFF.

The CDR3 protein is CASSYKGQLSPLHF. DNA of the CDR3: TGTGCCAGCAGTTACAAGGGACAGCTTTCACCCCTCCACTTT. The J gene is TRBJ1-6, the V gene TRBV6-8; TRBD1 agrees at 7 bases. Germline values: CDR1 MNHGY, CDR2 SAAAGT. V lost 2 bases and J lost 9; bases outside the gene matches: 4. CDR3 length equals 14 residues.

The chain recombines TRBV7-6 with TRBJ1-3; D gene unclear. The CDR3 loop spans 14 amino acids. The V gene lost 1 base and the J gene lost 4 bases, with 8 bases spanning the gap. The germline gives CDR1 SGHVS, CDR2 FNYEAQ. CDR3 protein: CASSLGVIGNTIYF. DNA of the CDR3: TGTGCCAGCAGCTTAGGAGTAATCGGAAACACCATATATTTT.

V is TRBV11-3 and J is TRBJ1-5; no clear D gene. Germline CDR1 is SGHNT and CDR2 is YENEEA. This CDR3 has 16 amino acids. Between the trimmed V and J ends, which lost 5 bases and 0 bases, there was a span of 14 bases. The CDR3 loop reads CASSAEADLSNQPQHF. The DNA for the CDR3 is TGTGCCAGCAGCGCCGAGGCAGATCTTAGCAATCAGCCCCAGCATTTT.

DNA for the CDR3: TGTGCCAGCAGGAGGGGTGGTGGAAACACCATATATTTT. This codes for CASRRGGGNTIYF. V usage is TRBV6-8 and J usage is TRBJ1-3, with D maybe TRBD1 (5 bases). CDR3 size: 13 residues. The germline CDR1 and CDR2 sequences are MNHGY and SAAAGT. Trimming stripped 6 bases from V and 3 bases from J, with 9 bases between.

The chain uses TRBV11-3 and TRBJ2-2; the match to TRBD2 covers 12 bases. The length of the CDR3 is 16 residues. Germline values: CDR1 SGHNT, CDR2 YENEEA. Unmatched junction bases numbered 3, after V lost 5 bases and J lost 2 bases. The CDR3 DNA reads as TGTGCCAGCAGCAGGACTAGCGGGGTCAACACCGGGGAGCTGTTTTTT. Translated, it gives CASSRTSGVNTGELFF.

J is TRBJ1-4 and V is TRBV28, with 9 positions matching TRBD1. Losses at the gene ends were 1 base for V and 8 bases for J; bases not matched to a gene: 11. The CDR3 consists of 17 residues. Germline V gives CDR1 MDHEN, CDR2 SYDVKM. CDR3 amino acids: CASSLYAPGQGNEKLFF. Here the CDR3 DNA reads TGTGCCAGCAGTTTATACGCGCCGGGACAGGGAAACGAAAAACTGTTTTTT.

About this clone: One junction end does not reproduce the germline sequence, and a read error may be involved. The V call is TRBV7-6, the J call TRBJ1-1; D is possibly TRBD1 (5 bases). The V gene's germline CDR1 is SGHVS and CDR2 FNYEAQ. The CDR3 runs 14 residues. The CDR3 DNA reads as TGTGCCAGCCAGACAGCTTTAATGAACATTGAAGCTTTCTTT. As protein: CASQTALMNIEAFF.

The chain couples TRBV28 to TRBJ2-1; 11 bases match TRBD1. The germline gives CDR1 MDHEN, CDR2 SYDVKM. The CDR3 spans 16 residues. The ends lost 3 bases at V and 3 bases at J; junction bases unmatched: 4. The CDR3 coding sequence is TGTGCCAGCAGTTTTTCCGGGACAGGGGGCTACAATGAGCAGTTCTTC. It translates to CASSFSGTGGYNEQFF.

This clone was seen a few times. The chain is built from TRBV11-3 and TRBJ2-6, with D possibly called TRBD1 or TRBD2 (5 bases each). The CDR3 spans 17 residues. With 1 base removed from V and 0 bases from J, the gap between germline ends came to 10 bases. Germline-derived CDR1 and CDR2 are SGHNT and YENEEA. In nucleotides, the CDR3 is TGTGCCAGCAGCTTAGGGGGACCCCTCTCTGGGGCCAACGTCCTGACTTTC. Translation gives CASSLGGPLSGANVLTF.

The sample holds one count of this clone. The V and J genes are TRBV7-6 and TRBJ1-6, with 10 bases fitting TRBD1. Germline trimming cut 1 base from V and 8 bases from J; bases unmatched to any gene: 2. This CDR3 spans 15 amino acids. The germline V gene encodes CDR1 SGHVS and CDR2 FNYEAQ. CDR3 DNA: TGTGCCAGCAGCTTAGTCGGACAGGGGGATTCACCCCTCCACTTT. Its protein is CASSLVGQGDSPLHF.

The chain uses TRBV6-8 and TRBJ1-1; 7 bases line up with TRBD1. The V gene end was trimmed by 5 bases and the J gene end by 1 base; junction bases not matched to a gene: 4. Germline CDR1 MNHGY, CDR2 SAAAGT. This CDR3 contains 14 residues. The chain's CDR3 is CASSTRTGNTEAFF. The CDR3 DNA reads as TGTGCCAGCAGTACACGGACAGGGAACACTGAAGCTTTCTTT.

The chain recombines TRBV7-8 with TRBJ2-2; 7 bases align to TRBD2. Trimming took 5 bases from V and 7 from J; bases not matched to a gene: 4. This CDR3 comprises 13 residues. Germline assignment: CDR1 SGHVS and CDR2 FQNEAQ. The CDR3 is CASSRTSDGELFF. The CDR3 DNA is TGTGCCAGCAGCCGCACTAGCGACGGGGAGCTGTTTTTT.

This clone was picked up a small number of times. The CDR3 DNA reads as TGTGCCAGCAGGGCCAGGATGGTCGGGCCCCAGCATTTT. Protein product: CASRARMVGPQHF. The V and J genes are TRBV28 and TRBJ1-5; D not resolved. With 6 bases removed from V and 9 bases from J, the gap between germline ends came to 15 bases. CDR3 size: 13 residues. Germline V gene data show CDR1 as MDHEN and CDR2 as SYDVKM.

The chain links TRBV6-8 to TRBJ1-2; the D gene is possibly TRBD1 (6 bases). The length of the CDR3 is 17 residues. The V end was cut by 2 bases, the J end by 0 bases, with 16 bases between. CDR1 and CDR2 from the germline V gene are MNHGY and SAAAGT. The CDR3 reads CASSYRRSGTPNYGYTF. Here the CDR3 DNA reads TGTGCCAGCAGTTACCGGAGGTCGGGGACACCTAACTATGGCTACACCTTC.